The rows below give T cell receptor beta chains drawn from one sample of a study of CD8+ T cells in alopecia areata. TCRdb keeps only in-frame clones here, not all; method: immunoSEQ multiplex PCR. The sample records some 130,000 clones, more than 40% being singletons. The sequences come from CD4+ T cells sorted from blood, collected at week 4, from a patient treated with tofacitinib. These receptors came from a human donor with alopecia areata. The CDR3 runs from the conserved cysteine through the conserved F or W. A D gene is named only where the DNA matches it firmly. Not every row has a clone size; where given, it reads once, few, many or a size class.

J: TRBJ1-2; D: TRBD1; length: 13; V: TRBV2; size: once; DNA: TGTGCCATGAGAGACAGGGCCGACTATGGCTACACCTTC; CDR3: CAMRDRADYGYTF
J: TRBJ2-7; D: TRBD1; length: 13; V: TRBV30; size: once; DNA: TGTGCCTGGAAACTGACAGGGGGGAACGAGCAGTACTTC; CDR3: CAWKLTGGNEQYF
J: TRBJ1-5; D: -; length: 13; V: TRBV30; size: few; DNA: TGTGCCTGGAGTACGGGTAGCAATCAGCCCCAGCATTTT; CDR3: CAWSTGSNQPQHF
J: TRBJ2-5; D: -; length: 14; V: TRBV7-9; size: -; DNA: TGTGCCAGCAGTCCTAGGGGGGACCAAGAGACCCAGTACTTC; CDR3: CASSPRGDQETQYF
J: TRBJ1-4; D: -; length: 14; V: TRBV9; size: -; DNA: TGTGCCAGCAGCAAGGGAGGAGGTAATGAAAAACTGTTTTTT; CDR3: CASSKGGGNEKLFF
J: TRBJ2-6; D: TRBD1; length: 17; V: TRBV5-1; size: -; DNA: TGCGCCAGCAGCGGGGGACAGGGGAGGTCTGGGGCCAACGTCCTGACTTTC; CDR3: CASSGGQGRSGANVLTF
J: TRBJ1-2; D: -; length: 12; V: TRBV29-1; size: -; DNA: TGCAGCGTTGTCAGGGAGGACTATGGCTACACCTTC; CDR3: CSVVREDYGYTF
J: TRBJ1-2; D: -; length: 14; V: TRBV25-1; size: -; DNA: TGTGCCAGCAGTGGGTCAACAGGGATCTATGGCTACACCTTC; CDR3: CASSGSTGIYGYTF
J: TRBJ1-3; D: -; length: 13; V: TRBV6-5; size: -; DNA: TGTGCCAGCAGTTGGGGAGGTGGAAACACCATATATTTT; CDR3: CASSWGGGNTIYF
J: TRBJ2-1; D: -; length: 13; V: TRBV7-3; size: -; DNA: TGTGCCAGCAGCTTAATAAGGGCGAATGAGCAGTTCTTC; CDR3: CASSLIRANEQFF
J: TRBJ2-1; D: -; length: 13; V: TRBV30; size: once; DNA: TGTGCCTGCCAGGGGACTGTCGTGAATGAGCAGTTCTTC; CDR3: CACQGTVVNEQFF
J: TRBJ2-2; D: -; length: 16; V: TRBV7-8; size: few; DNA: TGTGCCAGCACCTTACCTACAGGGCCGAACACCGGGGAGCTGTTTTTT; CDR3: CASTLPTGPNTGELFF
J: TRBJ1-3; D: -; length: 13; V: TRBV30; size: -; DNA: TGTGCCTGGAGTGTATTTTCTGGAAACACCATATATTTT; CDR3: CAWSVFSGNTIYF
J: TRBJ2-3; D: -; length: 13; V: TRBV30; size: -; DNA: TGTGCCTGGAGCTGGGGAAGCACAGATACGCAGTATTTT; CDR3: CAWSWGSTDTQYF
J: TRBJ2-7; D: TRBD1; length: 17; V: TRBV4-1; size: -; DNA: TGCGCCAGCAGCCAAGTTTGGACAGGCCAAGGGACCTACGAGCAGTACTTC; CDR3: CASSQVWTGQGTYEQYF
J: TRBJ2-5; D: -; length: 13; V: TRBV18; size: -; DNA: TGTGCCAGCTCACCAATATTCGGAGAGACCCAGTACTTC; CDR3: CASSPIFGETQYF
J: TRBJ1-6; D: -; length: 14; V: TRBV13; size: -; DNA: TGTGCCAGCAGCCCCGGGACATATAATTCACCCCTCCACTTT; CDR3: CASSPGTYNSPLHF
J: TRBJ2-5; D: -; length: 13; V: TRBV18; size: -; DNA: TGTGCCAGCTCACCAAACAGCCAAGAGACCCAGTACTTC; CDR3: CASSPNSQETQYF
J: TRBJ2-4; D: -; length: 12; V: TRBV29-1; size: once; DNA: TGCAGCGTTGTGTTAGCCAAAAACATTCAGTACTTC; CDR3: CSVVLAKNIQYF
J: TRBJ2-3; D: -; length: 13; V: TRBV19; size: few; DNA: TGTGCCAGTAGTATAACGGCTGAGGATACGCAGTATTTT; CDR3: CASSITAEDTQYF
J: TRBJ2-1; D: TRBD2; length: 13; V: TRBV30; size: once; DNA: TGTGCCTGGGCCGGGCTAGCGGGGAATGAGCAGTTCTTC; CDR3: CAWAGLAGNEQFF
J: TRBJ2-7; D: -; length: 11; V: TRBV30; size: -; DNA: TGTGCCTGGAGTTCCCAGTACGAGCAGTACTTC; CDR3: CAWSSQYEQYF
J: TRBJ2-1; D: -; length: 14; V: TRBV4-1; size: few; DNA: TGCGCCAGCAGAGAGGGATTTGCCTACAATGAGCAGTTCTTC; CDR3: CASREGFAYNEQFF
J: TRBJ1-1; D: TRBD1; length: 15; V: TRBV11-2; size: few; DNA: TGTGCCAGCAGCCGCCCGACAGGGAGGAACACTGAAGCTTTCTTT; CDR3: CASSRPTGRNTEAFF
J: TRBJ1-5; D: -; length: 13; V: TRBV29-1; size: -; DNA: TGCAGCGTTGGTACAAGTAGCAATCAGCCCCAGCATTTT; CDR3: CSVGTSSNQPQHF
J: TRBJ1-5; D: TRBD1; length: 15; V: TRBV10-3; size: -; DNA: TGTGCCGCCGGGGAATCCGGGACAGGGAATCAGCCCCAGCATTTT; CDR3: CAAGESGTGNQPQHF
J: TRBJ1-1; D: -; length: 13; V: TRBV6-5; size: -; DNA: TGTGCCAGCAGTTACGAGGGGTTTTCTGAAGCTTTCTTT; CDR3: CASSYEGFSEAFF
J: TRBJ2-7; D: -; length: 13; V: TRBV6-1; size: -; DNA: TGTGCCAGCAGTTCACAGGACGGCTACGAGCAGTACTTC; CDR3: CASSSQDGYEQYF
J: TRBJ1-5; D: -; length: 15; V: TRBV27; size: -; DNA: TGTGCCAGCAGAGAAGGGACACCTAGCAATCAGCCCCAGCATTTT; CDR3: CASREGTPSNQPQHF
J: TRBJ1-1; D: -; length: 13; V: TRBV7-9; size: few; DNA: TGTGCCAGCACCTTGGATAGGCGGACTGAAGCTTTCTTT; CDR3: CASTLDRRTEAFF
J: TRBJ1-2; D: TRBD1; length: 14; V: TRBV28; size: -; DNA: TGTGCCAGCAGTTCCCGGGACAGGGGGCCTGGCTACACCTTC; CDR3: CASSSRDRGPGYTF
J: TRBJ2-7; D: TRBD2; length: 16; V: TRBV5-1; size: few; DNA: TGCGCCAGCAGGACGGGGACTAGCGGGATGACCTACGAGCAGTACTTC; CDR3: CASRTGTSGMTYEQYF
J: TRBJ2-1; D: TRBD1; length: 12; V: TRBV29-1; size: -; DNA: TGCAGCGTTAGGACAGGAGGAGGTGGGCAGTTCTTC; CDR3: CSVRTGGGGQFF
J: TRBJ2-7; D: TRBD1; length: 12; V: TRBV29-1; size: -; DNA: TGCAGCGTAGGGACAGACTCCTACGAGCAGTACTTC; CDR3: CSVGTDSYEQYF
J: TRBJ2-6; D: TRBD1; length: 16; V: TRBV29-1; size: -; DNA: TGCAGCGTTGAGGACAGGGGAACCTCTGGGGCCAACGTCCTGACTTTC; CDR3: CSVEDRGTSGANVLTF
J: TRBJ1-2; D: -; length: 15; V: TRBV7-8; size: -; DNA: TGTGCCAGCACTCTAAGCCCCAGGGTGAACTATGGCTACACCTTC; CDR3: CASTLSPRVNYGYTF
J: TRBJ2-6; D: -; length: 16; V: TRBV29-1; size: few; DNA: TGCAGCGTAAGGGAGGCAGGGGCCTCCGGGGCCAACGTCCTGACTTTC; CDR3: CSVREAGASGANVLTF
J: TRBJ2-7; D: -; length: 13; V: TRBV27; size: -; DNA: TGTGCCAGCGGAAAGGGGACGGGTCAGCAGCAGTACTTC; CDR3: CASGKGTGQQQYF
J: TRBJ2-1; D: TRBD1; length: 11; V: TRBV29-1; size: -; DNA: TGCAGCGTTGGCTGGACAGGGGAGCAGTTCTTC; CDR3: CSVGWTGEQFF
J: TRBJ1-2; D: -; length: 13; V: TRBV6-1; size: -; DNA: TGTGCCAGCTCAAAGGGGGGGGCTGGAGGCTACACCTTC; CDR3: CASSKGGAGGYTF
J: TRBJ2-5; D: -; length: 14; V: TRBV4-1; size: -; DNA: TGCGCCAGCAGCCGGCAGAGGGTTGGGGAGACCCAGTACTTC; CDR3: CASSRQRVGETQYF
J: TRBJ2-7; D: -; length: 20; V: TRBV5-1; size: many; DNA: TGCGCCAGCAGCTTGCCATTCCCCGCTAGTCTAGTCGGGGGTAACCACGAGCAGTACTTC; CDR3: CASSLPFPASLVGGNHEQYF
J: TRBJ2-4; D: -; length: 18; V: TRBV11-2; size: -; DNA: TGTGCCAGCAGCTTAGGATCGGTCGGACAATTAGCCAAAAACATTCAGTACTTC; CDR3: CASSLGSVGQLAKNIQYF
J: TRBJ2-1; D: TRBD2; length: 17; V: TRBV30; size: -; DNA: TGTGCCTGGAGTATAGCGGGAGGGCCGAGGGGATACAATGAGCAGTTCTTC; CDR3: CAWSIAGGPRGYNEQFF
J: TRBJ2-7; D: TRBD1; length: 15; V: TRBV29-1; size: few; DNA: TGCAGCGTCCGGGACAGGGGGCTCGGCCCCTACGAGCAGTACTTC; CDR3: CSVRDRGLGPYEQYF
J: TRBJ2-3; D: TRBD2; length: 14; V: TRBV30; size: few; DNA: TGTGCCCGCGAGGGTAGCGGGGCTGGAGATACGCAGTATTTT; CDR3: CAREGSGAGDTQYF
J: TRBJ2-7; D: -; length: 13; V: TRBV5-6; size: -; DNA: TGTGCCAGCAGCTTGGGGGCCTTTTACGAGCAGTACTTC; CDR3: CASSLGAFYEQYF
J: TRBJ1-2; D: TRBD1; length: 17; V: TRBV9; size: -; DNA: TGTGCCAGCAGCGTAGGGACAGGGAAGTTAGCTAACTATGGCTACACCTTC; CDR3: CASSVGTGKLANYGYTF
J: TRBJ2-1; D: TRBD1; length: 12; V: TRBV7-9; size: few; DNA: TGTGCCAGCTCAAATAGGCGGACAGGGGTGTTCTTC; CDR3: CASSNRRTGVFF
J: TRBJ1-4; D: -; length: 18; V: TRBV5-1; size: -; DNA: TGCGCCAGCAGCTACTCAGCGGGGCCTTATGCAACTAATGAAAAACTGTTTTTT; CDR3: CASSYSAGPYATNEKLFF
J: TRBJ2-3; D: TRBD2; length: 14; V: TRBV29-1; size: -; DNA: TGCAGCGTTGTTAGTAGCGGGGCTACAGATACGCAGTATTTT; CDR3: CSVVSSGATDTQYF